The next 25 T cell receptor beta chains were all read from a single sample in a study of preoperative IRX-2 immunotherapy in early breast cancer. Documented treatment: preoperative locoregional IRX-2 cytokine immunotherapy. Clones were read by immunoSEQ multiplex PCR, and TCRdb kept only the in-frame ones, dropping some. Of roughly 3,500 clones detected, 75% to 85% appear once; the ten largest clones hold more than 11%. The sequencing used tumor tissue, collected after IRX-2 immunotherapy. The receptors originated from a human donor with breast cancer.

Note on this clone: Its ends do not fully match the called genes, so a read error is possible. The CDR3, as DNA: TGTGCCAGCAGTTACTCCCCACCCCCTGACTATGGCTACACCTTC. Amino acids: CASSYSPPPDYGYTF. This sequence joins TRBV6-4 and TRBJ1-2; unclear D gene. Germline V CDR1 and CDR2: MRHNA, SNTAGT. CDR3 size: 15 residues.

This clone showed up just a few times. V usage is TRBV5-1 and J usage is TRBJ1-2; D possibly corresponds to TRBD1 (5 bases). Trimming shortened V by 1 base and J by 3 bases, and 28 bases separated the two germline ends. Looked up from germline, CDR1 is SGHRS and CDR2 is YFSETQ. This CDR3 spans 20 amino acids. The CDR3 spells CASSLIFGNGGGSADYGYTF. Written as DNA, the CDR3 is TGCGCCAGCAGCTTGATATTCGGAAATGGTGGGGGATCGGCGGACTATGGCTACACCTTC. Drawing the rest from reference TRBV5-1 and TRBJ1-2, the complete variable domain is KAGVTQTPRYLIKTRGQQVTLSCSPISGHRSVSWYQQTPGQGLQFLFEYFSETQRNKGNFPGRFSGRQFSNSRSEMNVSTLELGDSALYLCASSLIFGNGGGSADYGYTFGSGTRLTVV.

The CDR3 spells CASSYRPSGDTQYF. The CDR3, as DNA: TGTGCCAGCTCATATCGACCCAGCGGGGATACGCAGTATTTT. The chain combines TRBV18 with TRBJ2-3; D is possibly TRBD2 (6 bases). Germline CDR1 is KGHSH and CDR2 is LQKENI. V lost 5 bases, J lost 6 bases, and 15 bases lay in between. This CDR3 spans 14 amino acids. The whole variable domain, remainder taken from reference TRBV18 and TRBJ2-3, is NAGVMQNPRHLVRRRGQEARLRCSPMKGHSHVYWYRQLPEEGLKFMVYLQKENIIDESGMPKERFSAEFPKEGPSILRIQQVVRGDSAAYFCASSYRPSGDTQYFGPGTRLTVL.

The V gene is TRBV6-8, the J gene TRBJ1-2; 9 positions agree with TRBD1. Trimming at V came to 2 bases and at J to 4 bases, leaving 5 bases not matched to a gene. The germline gives CDR1 MNHGY, CDR2 SAAAGT. The CDR3 runs to 15 residues. CDR3 sequence: CASSYRETGGYGYTF. The CDR3 region has the DNA TGTGCCAGCAGTTACCGTGAGACAGGGGGCTATGGCTACACCTTC.

This chain joins TRBV5-1 and TRBJ1-1, with D hard to call. The CDR3 is 15 amino acids. Germline V gives CDR1 SGHRS, CDR2 YFSETQ. With 1 base removed from V and 3 bases from J, the gap between germline ends came to 13 bases. DNA for the CDR3: TGCGCCAGCAGCTTGAGTCTATCCGCGGACACTGAAGCTTTCTTT. Its protein is CASSLSLSADTEAFF.

This clone showed up just once. The rearrangement joins TRBV18 to TRBJ2-1; TRBD1 matches at 7 bases. The CDR3 is 16 amino acids. Per germline, CDR1 KGHSH and CDR2 LQKENI. V gave up 1 base and J gave up 6 bases; unmatched junction bases: 9. The chain's CDR3 is CASSPRLQGVGNEQFF. The CDR3 nucleotides are TGTGCCAGCTCACCACGGTTGCAGGGGGTGGGCAATGAGCAGTTCTTC.

This clone was detected a few times. The chain couples TRBV28 to TRBJ2-5; TRBD1 aligns across 7 bases. The junction had 8 bases not matched to a gene; V was cut back by 5 bases and J by 5 bases. Per the germline V gene, CDR1 is MDHEN and CDR2 is SYDVKM. The CDR3 runs 14 residues. The CDR3 DNA sequence: TGTGCCAGCAGTCCCAGACAGGGATGGGAGACCCAGTACTTC. Protein sequence: CASSPRQGWETQYF.

The V gene is TRBV6-8, the J gene TRBJ1-1; possible D gene TRBD1, 6 bases. CDR1 and CDR2 from the germline V gene are MNHGY and SAAAGT. The CDR3 runs 13 residues. V shed 6 bases and J shed 10 bases, with 18 bases lying between them. CDR3: CASSRRGASVAFF. The CDR3 nucleotides read TGTGCCAGCAGCCGGAGGGGGGCCAGTGTAGCTTTCTTT.

The gene calls are TRBV7-1 and TRBJ2-7; tentatively, D is TRBD1 (6 bases). TRBV7-1 is an ORF, and what it does is uncertain. V dropped 3 bases and J dropped 2 bases, with 11 bases sitting between them. This CDR3 has 14 residues. The CDR3 DNA reads as TGTGCCAGCAGCTCGGGTGGGGACACCTACGAGCAGTACTTC. Protein: CASSSGGDTYEQYF.

The chain links TRBV4-1 to TRBJ2-7; tentatively, D is TRBD2 (6 bases). The CDR3 spans 16 residues. Looked up from germline, CDR1 is MGHRA and CDR2 is YSYEKL. The V gene lost 3 bases and the J gene lost 0 bases, with 15 bases spanning the gap. CDR3 loop: CASSQPIGGSSYEQYF. CDR3 DNA sequence: TGCGCCAGCAGCCAGCCAATAGGAGGGAGCTCCTACGAGCAGTACTTC.

This clone has only a few counts. The chain has TRBV28 and TRBJ1-5; tentatively, D is TRBD1 (6 bases). Germline values: CDR1 MDHEN, CDR2 SYDVKM. The CDR3 has 13 amino acids. With 8 bases removed from V and 6 bases from J, the gap between germline ends came to 14 bases. The CDR3 sequence: CASFSGVGQPQHF. For the CDR3, the DNA is TGTGCCAGCTTCTCAGGGGTCGGTCAGCCCCAGCATTTT.

The rearrangement uses TRBV5-1 and TRBJ2-1; 9 bases fit TRBD1. Germline CDR1 reads SGHRS; CDR2 reads YFSETQ. The length of the CDR3 is 14 residues. J lost 4 bases, V lost 7 bases, and 6 bases had no gene match. The CDR3 protein is CASGGQGLYNEQFF. In DNA, the CDR3 is TGCGCCAGCGGGGGACAGGGCCTGTACAATGAGCAGTTCTTC.

The chain combines TRBV12-5 with TRBJ2-1; 8 positions match TRBD2. The CDR3 spans 14 residues. CDR1 is LGHNT, CDR2 FRNRAP, per germline. The CDR3 DNA reads TGTGCCAGCGGGGGCCGGGACACCTACAATGAGCAGTTCTTC. Translation: CASGGRDTYNEQFF.

The sample holds one count of this clone. CDR3 sequence: CASRRRDHGYTF. CDR3 coding DNA: TGTGCCAGCAGAAGAAGAGACCATGGCTACACCTTC. V is TRBV28 and J is TRBJ1-2; no clear D gene. CDR1 is MDHEN and CDR2 is SYDVKM in the germline V gene. Trimming left V 6 bases short and J 6 bases short, with 11 bases between. This CDR3 spans 12 amino acids.

The V call is TRBV11-3, the J call TRBJ2-7; perhaps TRBD1 as D (7 bases). Per germline, CDR1 SGHNT and CDR2 YENEEA. With 5 bases removed from V and 7 bases from J, the gap between germline ends came to 18 bases. The CDR3 length is 14 residues. The CDR3 loop reads CASSVSAGGMEQYF. The CDR3 DNA reads as TGTGCCAGCAGCGTTTCAGCAGGGGGGATGGAGCAGTACTTC.

The genes are TRBV7-2 and TRBJ1-5; D ambiguous. Germline loops: CDR1 SGHTA, CDR2 FQGNSA. The CDR3 has 13 amino acids. Trimming pared 5 bases from V and 5 bases from J, leaving 10 bases between. This CDR3 reads CASSPDGYQPQHF. CDR3 coding DNA: TGTGCCAGCAGCCCGGACGGATATCAGCCCCAGCATTTT.

The CDR3 DNA follows: TGTGCCAGCAGCGCCTACAGGGCGGGTATGAACGAAAAACTGTTTTTT. It translates to CASSAYRAGMNEKLFF. V usage is TRBV11-1 and J usage is TRBJ1-4, with D maybe TRBD1 (6 bases). CDR1 is SGHAT and CDR2 is FQDESV in the germline V gene (reference sequence). Trimming removed 5 bases from V and 8 bases from J, with 21 bases in between. The CDR3 extends over 16 amino acids.

The genes are TRBV18 and TRBJ1-5, with TRBD1 matching 7 bases. CDR3 size: 15 residues. V gave up 3 bases and J gave up 3 bases; unmatched junction bases: 5. Looked up from germline, CDR1 is KGHSH and CDR2 is LQKENI. This CDR3 reads CASSPVTGDNQPQHF. DNA of the CDR3: TGTGCCAGCTCACCGGTAACAGGGGACAATCAGCCCCAGCATTTT.

CDR3 sequence: CASTPRDPNEKLFF. Written as DNA, the CDR3 is TGTGCCAGCACCCCGAGGGATCCTAATGAAAAACTGTTTTTT. The gene calls are TRBV12-5 and TRBJ1-4; D unresolved. CDR3 length: 14 amino acids. Germline CDR1 LGHNT, CDR2 FRNRAP.

This clone has just a few counts. The gene calls are TRBV30 and TRBJ1-1; D not certain. Germline V CDR1 and CDR2: GTSNPN, SVGIG (reference sequence). Trimming left V 0 bases short and J 1 base short, with 9 bases between. The CDR3 is 14 amino acids. CDR3 protein: CAWSVFRQNTEAFF. In DNA, the CDR3 is TGTGCCTGGAGTGTTTTTAGGCAGAACACTGAAGCTTTCTTT.

The chain links TRBV11-3 to TRBJ2-1; D is unresolved. With 3 bases removed from V and 0 bases from J, the gap between germline ends came to 9 bases. Per the germline V gene, CDR1 is SGHNT and CDR2 is YENEEA. This CDR3 is 15 amino acids long. In DNA form, the CDR3 reads TGTGCCAGCAGCTTGGCCCTGAGCTCCTACAATGAGCAGTTCTTC. It encodes CASSLALSSYNEQFF.

This clone came up a few times. The genes are TRBV19 and TRBJ1-1, with D unresolved. Trimming removed 3 bases at V and 1 base at J, with 15 bases between. The CDR3 consists of 16 residues. In germline, CDR1 is LNHDA, CDR2 SQIVND (reference sequence). Written as DNA, the CDR3 is TGTGCCAGTAGTATTAGATTGGGCAGGCCGAACACTGAAGCTTTCTTT. It translates to CASSIRLGRPNTEAFF.

The genes are TRBV6-8 and TRBJ2-1; tentatively, D is TRBD2 (5 bases). The CDR3 totals 15 residues. CDR1 is MNHGY, CDR2 SAAAGT, per germline. The V and J ends lost 4 bases and 0 bases respectively, with 10 bases between them. The DNA of the CDR3 is TGTGCCAGCAGTTTTAGCGCGAGCTCCTACAATGAGCAGTTCTTC. Its translation is CASSFSASSYNEQFF.

About this clone itself: This may arise from a read error, as a much more abundant clone is one base away. Other DNA sequences in this sample translate to the same CDR3. This chain joins TRBV11-3 and TRBJ2-1; tentatively, D is TRBD2 (6 bases). The germline gives CDR1 SGHNT, CDR2 YENEEA. The length of the CDR3 is 15 residues. V was clipped by 5 bases and J by 8 bases, with 19 bases between them. CDR3 DNA: TGTGCCAGCAGCCTGGGAGGCCCGGGGTCAGATGAGCAGTTCTTC. It specifies CASSLGGPGSDEQFF.

This clone has only one observation. This chain uses TRBV6-8 with TRBJ1-4, with 9 bases matching TRBD1. The junction had 9 bases not matched to a gene; V was cut back by 5 bases and J by 8 bases. Germline CDR1 is MNHGY and CDR2 is SAAAGT. The CDR3 runs 15 residues. In DNA, the CDR3 is TGTGCCAGCAGTCCTTACAGGGGGCAGTTGGAAAAACTGTTTTTT. Translated: CASSPYRGQLEKLFF.